Listed below are T cell receptor beta chains from one sample, sequenced in a study of Graves' ophthalmopathy and Graves' hyperthyroidism. MiXCR, run by TCRdb on the multiplex PCR reads, gives a single entry per CDR3 protein. The table has about 1.1 million distinct CDR3 sequences, about 36% seen once; the top ten hold approximately 12%. Sequencing was performed on peripheral blood or thyroid tissue (not recorded which). These receptors were obtained from an adult man with Graves' hyperthyroidism. The CDR3 runs from the conserved cysteine through the conserved F or W. The order of the fields is CDR3 DNA, CDR3 protein, J gene, V gene, clone size, D gene. D genes are given only for firm matches. Clone size is given for some rows only: seen once, a few or many times, or a class if the clone is expanded.

CDR3nt: TGTGCCAGCAGCCCCGGACAGGGGGCACGGACGGAGACCCAGTACTTC
CDR3aa: CASSPGQGARTETQYF
j_gene: TRBJ2-5
v_gene: TRBV7-8
abundance: many
d_gene: TRBD1

CDR3nt: TGTGCCAGCTCACAGGGACAGGCTGGAACTGAAGCTTTCTTT
CDR3aa: CASSQGQAGTEAFF
j_gene: TRBJ1-1
v_gene: TRBV18
abundance: .
d_gene: TRBD1

CDR3nt: TGTGCCATCAGCGCCCTGGGGATTATGAACACTGAAGCTTTCTTT
CDR3aa: CAISALGIMNTEAFF
j_gene: TRBJ1-1
v_gene: TRBV10-3
abundance: many
d_gene: .

CDR3nt: TGCGCCAGCAGCTTGTTGCCGCAGGGGTCGACTAACTATGGCTACACCTTC
CDR3aa: CASSLLPQGSTNYGYTF
j_gene: TRBJ1-2
v_gene: TRBV5-1
abundance: .
d_gene: .

CDR3nt: TGCAGCGCCCCTGGGGGAGATGGCTACACCTTC
CDR3aa: CSAPGGDGYTF
j_gene: TRBJ1-2
v_gene: TRBV29-1
abundance: .
d_gene: .

CDR3nt: TGTGCCAGCAGTCCAGGACAGGGGGCGCGAACTGAAGCTTTCTTT
CDR3aa: CASSPGQGARTEAFF
j_gene: TRBJ1-1
v_gene: TRBV5-1
abundance: .
d_gene: TRBD1

CDR3nt: TGTGCCAGCAGTTACTCGGGGGGAAACAATCAGCCCCAGCATTTT
CDR3aa: CASSYSGGNNQPQHF
j_gene: TRBJ1-5
v_gene: TRBV6-5
abundance: .
d_gene: .

CDR3nt: TGCGCCTCCCGGGCCTCCCTCGAGGAGCAGTACTTC
CDR3aa: CASRASLEEQYF
j_gene: TRBJ2-7
v_gene: TRBV5-1
abundance: many
d_gene: .

CDR3nt: TGTGCCACCAGTGAGGGGGGACAGGGCCAAGAGACCCAGTACTTC
CDR3aa: CATSEGGQGQETQYF
j_gene: TRBJ2-5
v_gene: TRBV7-2
abundance: .
d_gene: TRBD1

CDR3nt: TGCGCCAGCATCGGAGTCGCGGCTTTTACTGAAGCTTTCTTT
CDR3aa: CASIGVAAFTEAFF
j_gene: TRBJ1-1
v_gene: TRBV10-2
abundance: many
d_gene: .

CDR3nt: TGCAGCGTTGAATGGGACATGAACACTGAAGCTTTCTTT
CDR3aa: CSVEWDMNTEAFF
j_gene: TRBJ1-1
v_gene: TRBV29-1
abundance: many
d_gene: .

CDR3nt: TGTGCCAGCAGCTTAGCTCCTAGCGGGGTCTCCTACGAGCAGTACTTC
CDR3aa: CASSLAPSGVSYEQYF
j_gene: TRBJ2-7
v_gene: TRBV7-9
abundance: few
d_gene: TRBD2

CDR3nt: TGCAGTGCTAGTAATCTTGGCTACGAGCAGTACTTC
CDR3aa: CSASNLGYEQYF
j_gene: TRBJ2-7
v_gene: TRBV20-1
abundance: many
d_gene: .

CDR3nt: TGTGCCAGCAGCACAGGGATAAATTCACCCCTCCACTTT
CDR3aa: CASSTGINSPLHF
j_gene: TRBJ1-6
v_gene: TRBV12-3/TRBV12-4
abundance: few
d_gene: .

CDR3nt: TGTGCCAGCAGCTCATGGGGGGACGCCAAGACCCAGTACTTC
CDR3aa: CASSSWGDAKTQYF
j_gene: TRBJ2-5
v_gene: TRBV13
abundance: many
d_gene: .

CDR3nt: TGTGCCAGTAGTATATGGACAGGGATTAGCAATCAGCCCCAGCATTTT
CDR3aa: CASSIWTGISNQPQHF
j_gene: TRBJ1-5
v_gene: TRBV19
abundance: many
d_gene: TRBD1

CDR3nt: TGCGCCAGCAGTGAGGAGAGGGGTTCAATGAACACTGAAGCTTTCTTT
CDR3aa: CASSEERGSMNTEAFF
j_gene: TRBJ1-1
v_gene: TRBV10-2
abundance: many
d_gene: .

CDR3nt: TGTGCCAGCAGCCTAGATAACAGGGGGCATCGTGGCGAGACCCAGTACTTC
CDR3aa: CASSLDNRGHRGETQYF
j_gene: TRBJ2-5
v_gene: TRBV7-9
abundance: many
d_gene: TRBD1

CDR3nt: TGTGCCAGCAGCTTAGCCCTCTTCGGACTAGCGGGAGGGCAGAGGACAGAGACCCAGTACTTC
CDR3aa: CASSLALFGLAGGQRTETQYF
j_gene: TRBJ2-5
v_gene: TRBV7-8
abundance: many
d_gene: TRBD2

CDR3nt: TGTGCCAGCAATCTAGCGGGGGCAGAGACCCAGTACTTC
CDR3aa: CASNLAGAETQYF
j_gene: TRBJ2-5
v_gene: TRBV11-2
abundance: .
d_gene: TRBD2

CDR3nt: TGTGCCTGGAGGTGGGAGAACTATGGCTACACCTTC
CDR3aa: CAWRWENYGYTF
j_gene: TRBJ1-2
v_gene: TRBV30
abundance: few
d_gene: .

CDR3nt: TGTGCCTACTATTCAAACGCAACCTATGGCTACACCTTC
CDR3aa: CAYYSNATYGYTF
j_gene: TRBJ1-2
v_gene: TRBV30
abundance: many
d_gene: .

CDR3nt: TGTGCCAGCAGCTTAGCCCGGGCAGGACCTGGCTACACCTTC
CDR3aa: CASSLARAGPGYTF
j_gene: TRBJ1-2
v_gene: TRBV7-2
abundance: .
d_gene: .

CDR3nt: TGTGCCAGCAGCCAAGCCAGCGCAGGGCCATATAATTCACCCCTCCACTTT
CDR3aa: CASSQASAGPYNSPLHF
j_gene: TRBJ1-6
v_gene: TRBV14
abundance: many
d_gene: .

CDR3nt: TGTGCCAGCAGCTTTCCGTCGACGGGAGCCCAGCCCCAGCATTTT
CDR3aa: CASSFPSTGAQPQHF
j_gene: TRBJ1-5
v_gene: TRBV7-2
abundance: many
d_gene: .

CDR3nt: TGCAGTGAACCCGGCGGGACAGGGAGGGGCACTGAAGCTTTCTTT
CDR3aa: CSEPGGTGRGTEAFF
j_gene: TRBJ1-1
v_gene: TRBV20-1
abundance: few
d_gene: TRBD1

CDR3nt: TGTGCCAGCAGAGCGACAGGATTGGATTCACCCCTCCACTTT
CDR3aa: CASRATGLDSPLHF
j_gene: TRBJ1-6
v_gene: TRBV10-2
abundance: few
d_gene: .

CDR3nt: TGTGCCAGCAGTCTCACGGGGACAGTGAATCAGCCCCAGCATTTT
CDR3aa: CASSLTGTVNQPQHF
j_gene: TRBJ1-5
v_gene: TRBV6-5
abundance: few
d_gene: TRBD1

CDR3nt: TGCGCCAGCAGCTTGTTGGGGCAGACTGGAGAAAAACTGTTTTTT
CDR3aa: CASSLLGQTGEKLFF
j_gene: TRBJ1-4
v_gene: TRBV5-1
abundance: many
d_gene: .

CDR3nt: TGTGCCACCAGCACCGACACAGCCTACGAGCAGTACTTC
CDR3aa: CATSTDTAYEQYF
j_gene: TRBJ2-7
v_gene: TRBV15
abundance: many
d_gene: .

CDR3nt: TGTGCCAGCAGGCCTCTTGCGGGGGGTATCCGGGAGACCCAGTACTTC
CDR3aa: CASRPLAGGIRETQYF
j_gene: TRBJ2-5
v_gene: TRBV6-5
abundance: .
d_gene: TRBD2

CDR3nt: TGTGCCTGGAGTGTCGGACTAGCGGGGAGGCAAGAGACCCAGTACTTC
CDR3aa: CAWSVGLAGRQETQYF
j_gene: TRBJ2-5
v_gene: TRBV30
abundance: .
d_gene: TRBD2

CDR3nt: TGTGCCATCAGAGAAGGGACAGGGTCCTATGGCTACACCTTC
CDR3aa: CAIREGTGSYGYTF
j_gene: TRBJ1-2
v_gene: TRBV10-3
abundance: .
d_gene: TRBD1

CDR3nt: TGTGCCAGCAGCCTCCGGACAGGGTTGGGTCAGCCCCAGCATTTT
CDR3aa: CASSLRTGLGQPQHF
j_gene: TRBJ1-5
v_gene: TRBV7-2
abundance: many
d_gene: TRBD1

CDR3nt: TGTGCCAGCAGAACCTGGCAGGGGGAAGAGACCCAGTACTTC
CDR3aa: CASRTWQGEETQYF
j_gene: TRBJ2-5
v_gene: TRBV14
abundance: .
d_gene: TRBD1

CDR3nt: TGTGCCACTAGGGCTGGCACGGGATTGAACACTGAAGCTTTCTTT
CDR3aa: CATRAGTGLNTEAFF
j_gene: TRBJ1-1
v_gene: TRBV10-3
abundance: .
d_gene: .

CDR3nt: TGCAGCGTTGCCGGAGGAGCCGGGATGAACACTGAAGCTTTCTTT
CDR3aa: CSVAGGAGMNTEAFF
j_gene: TRBJ1-1
v_gene: TRBV29-1
abundance: many
d_gene: .

CDR3nt: TGTGCCAGCAGCTTAAATCCGGGGGGTGGCACCGGGGAGCTGTTTTTT
CDR3aa: CASSLNPGGGTGELFF
j_gene: TRBJ2-2
v_gene: TRBV7-2
abundance: many
d_gene: TRBD2

CDR3nt: TGTGCCATCAGTTACACGGGACTCCTCAGCGTTATTAACTATGGCTACACCTTC
CDR3aa: CAISYTGLLSVINYGYTF
j_gene: TRBJ1-2
v_gene: TRBV10-3
abundance: many
d_gene: .

CDR3nt: TGCAGCGCCCTAGGTTCGGATCAGCCCCAGTACTTC
CDR3aa: CSALGSDQPQYF
j_gene: TRBJ2-5
v_gene: TRBV29-1
abundance: .
d_gene: .

CDR3nt: TGCAGTGCCCCAGGGAGGGGCAGGGGTATTTCCGAGCAGTACTTC
CDR3aa: CSAPGRGRGISEQYF
j_gene: TRBJ2-7
v_gene: TRBV20-1
abundance: .
d_gene: .